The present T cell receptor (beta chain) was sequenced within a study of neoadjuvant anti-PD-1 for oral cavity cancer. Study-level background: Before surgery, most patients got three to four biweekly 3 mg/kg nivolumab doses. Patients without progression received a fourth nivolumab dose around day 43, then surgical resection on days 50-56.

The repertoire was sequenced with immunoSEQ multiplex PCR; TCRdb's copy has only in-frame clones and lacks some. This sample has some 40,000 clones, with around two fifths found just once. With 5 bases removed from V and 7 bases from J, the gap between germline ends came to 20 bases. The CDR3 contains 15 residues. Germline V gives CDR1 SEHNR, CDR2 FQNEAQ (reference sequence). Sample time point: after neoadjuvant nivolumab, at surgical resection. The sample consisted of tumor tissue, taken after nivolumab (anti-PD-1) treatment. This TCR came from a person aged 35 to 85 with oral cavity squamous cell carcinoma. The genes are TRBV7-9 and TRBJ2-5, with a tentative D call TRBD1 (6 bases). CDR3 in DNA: TGTGCCAGCAGCCCTCCCACACAGGGAATTTGGACCCAGTACTTC. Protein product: CASSPPTQGIWTQYF.